This entry lists 20 T cell receptor beta chains sequenced from one sample in a study of T-cell reconstitution after alpha-beta-depleted transplantation in children. This sample's TCRbeta library carried unique molecular identifier barcodes. Using its own MiXCR run on the PCR reads, TCRdb lists one record per CDR3 protein. The table records fewer than 700,000 distinct CDR3 sequences, roughly 13% of them present only once. The specimen comprised PBMCs, mostly from graft donor cells, sampled 360 days after TCRalphabeta/CD19-depleted stem cell transplant. The origin of the receptors is a male patient younger than 18 who had a stem cell transplant for acute myeloid leukemia, so the T cells may come from the graft donor.

Only one count was recorded for this clonotype. This chain links TRBV7-2 with TRBJ1-5; possible D gene TRBD1, 6 bases. Trimming left V 3 bases short and J 2 bases short, with 23 bases between. The germline V gene encodes CDR1 SGHTA and CDR2 FQGNSA. The CDR3 totals 19 residues. The CDR3 loop is CASSFAAVRQVAGNQPQHF. CDR3 DNA: TGTGCCAGCAGCTTCGCGGCCGTGAGACAGGTTGCAGGCAATCAGCCCCAGCATTTT.

The chain is built from TRBV5-1 and TRBJ2-1; 8 bases agree with TRBD2. The CDR3 is 14 residues long. CDR1 is SGHRS, CDR2 YFSETQ, per germline. The J segment lost 2 bases and the V segment lost 6 bases, leaving 4 bases of the junction unmatched. The CDR3 loop reads CASNLAGTYNEQFF. CDR3 DNA sequence: TGCGCCAGCAACCTAGCGGGTACCTACAATGAGCAGTTCTTC.

This rearrangement joins TRBV7-6 to TRBJ2-1; D uncertain. Germline V gene lookup returns CDR1 SGHVS and CDR2 FNYEAQ. This CDR3 contains 20 residues. Between the trimmed V and J ends, which lost 3 bases and 1 base, there was a span of 25 bases. The CDR3 region has the DNA TGTGCCAGCAGCTTTGGGCCCATCTCCAAAATTTCCCTTTCCTACAATGAGCAGTTCTTC. Amino acids: CASSFGPISKISLSYNEQFF.

This clonotype was observed at least ten times. The gene calls are TRBV9 and TRBJ2-1; possibly TRBD2 for D (6 bases). This CDR3 contains 15 residues. Germline CDR1 reads SGDLS; CDR2 reads YYNGEE. Trimming removed 0 bases at V and 7 bases at J, with 14 bases between. CDR3 in amino acids: CASSVGLVGLNEQFF. The DNA for the CDR3 is TGTGCCAGCAGCGTAGGACTAGTCGGGTTAAATGAGCAGTTCTTC.

The chain couples TRBV28 to TRBJ2-7, with 9 bases fitting TRBD1. In germline, CDR1 is MDHEN, CDR2 SYDVKM. V shed 4 bases and J 3 bases; nucleotides not matched to a gene: 10. The CDR3 has 16 amino acids. The CDR3 spells CASSSIGQGLFYEQYF. The CDR3 region has the DNA TGTGCCAGCAGTTCTATCGGACAGGGGCTATTCTACGAGCAGTACTTC.

The table lists this clonotype with many counts. Here the CDR3 reads CSASRQQETQYF. The CDR3 DNA follows: TGCAGTGCTAGTCGACAACAAGAGACCCAGTACTTC. J is TRBJ2-5 and V is TRBV20-1; D gene unclear. The V and J ends lost 3 bases and 2 bases respectively, with 7 bases between them. The germline CDR1 and CDR2 sequences are DFQATT and SNEGSKA (reference sequence). The CDR3 length is 12 residues.

This clonotype was detected many times. The J gene is TRBJ2-2, the V gene TRBV7-8; TRBD1 agrees at 7 bases. With V trimmed by 10 bases and J by 7 bases, 15 bases remained unmatched. This CDR3 is 15 amino acids long. Per the germline V gene, CDR1 is SGHVS and CDR2 is FQNEAQ. The CDR3 protein is CAIPLVDRNSGELFF. In DNA, the CDR3 is TGTGCCATCCCATTAGTGGACAGGAATAGCGGGGAGCTGTTTTTT.

This clonotype appeared once. The rearrangement joins TRBV29-1 to TRBJ2-4; a weak D match, TRBD1 (6 bases). Germline V gives CDR1 SQVTM, CDR2 ANQGSEA. With 3 bases removed from V and 8 bases from J, the gap between germline ends came to 8 bases. The CDR3 spans 11 residues. The CDR3 DNA is TGCAGCGTTGACAGGGGTGACATTCAGTACTTC. Its protein product is CSVDRGDIQYF.

The chain carries TRBV27 and TRBJ2-1; 16 bases align to TRBD2. The germline V gene has CDR1 MNHEY and CDR2 SMNVEV (reference sequence). V lost 3 bases, J lost 3 bases, and 8 bases stayed unmatched. This CDR3 is built from 19 residues. The CDR3 loop reads CASSFPGLAGGLFYNEQFF. The CDR3 coding sequence is TGTGCCAGCAGTTTCCCGGGACTAGCGGGAGGGCTGTTCTACAATGAGCAGTTCTTC.

This clonotype was picked up a small number of times. This rearrangement joins TRBV14 to TRBJ1-3, with 7 bases that match TRBD1. After removal of 1 base from V and 3 bases from J, the junction contained 6 bases not matched to a gene. Germline CDR1 reads SGHDN; CDR2 reads FVKESK. This CDR3 is built from 16 residues. CDR3 sequence: CASSQALTGVGNTIYF. CDR3 coding DNA: TGTGCCAGCAGCCAAGCCCTAACAGGGGTTGGAAACACCATATATTTT.

The chain joins TRBV7-2 to TRBJ1-2; D is unclear. This CDR3 contains 12 residues. Between the trimmed V and J ends, which lost 3 bases and 3 bases, there was a span of 5 bases. CDR1 and CDR2 from the germline V gene are SGHTA and FQGNSA. The CDR3 DNA sequence: TGTGCCAGCAGCTTCATCGACTATGGCTACACCTTC. Translation: CASSFIDYGYTF.

The table lists this clonotype with a few counts. The gene calls are TRBV20-1 and TRBJ2-1, with D possibly TRBD2 on 7 matching bases. In germline, CDR1 is DFQATT, CDR2 SNEGSKA (reference sequence). With 5 bases removed from V and 5 bases from J, the gap between germline ends came to 19 bases. CDR3 size: 15 residues. CDR3 amino acids: CSAPSGGSMDNEQFF. The CDR3 region has the DNA TGCAGTGCTCCCTCGGGGGGCAGTATGGACAATGAGCAGTTCTTC.

In this sample, this clonotype turned up a few times. The chain is built from TRBV3-1 and TRBJ1-2; no definite D call. The germline gives CDR1 LGHDT, CDR2 YNNKEL (reference sequence). The CDR3 loop spans 14 amino acids. V lost 4 bases, J lost 4 bases, and 13 bases lay in between. The CDR3 region has the DNA TGTGCCAGCAGCCCGTTACATGCCCTCTATGGCTACACCTTC. It encodes CASSPLHALYGYTF.

This clonotype was seen only a few times. The V gene is TRBV20-1, the J gene TRBJ2-7, with TRBD1 as a possible D gene (6 bases). Trimming stripped 6 bases from V and 0 bases from J, with 15 bases between. The germline CDR1 and CDR2 sequences are DFQATT and SNEGSKA (reference sequence). The CDR3 consists of 14 residues. For the CDR3, the DNA is TGCAGTGCCTGGACAGCTTCGAGCTCCTACGAGCAGTACTTC. Amino acids: CSAWTASSSYEQYF.

V gene TRBV20-1 combines with J gene TRBJ2-2; no reliable D call. This CDR3 comprises 12 residues. Per germline, CDR1 DFQATT and CDR2 SNEGSKA (reference sequence). The V gene lost 1 base and the J gene lost 8 bases, with 8 bases spanning the gap. Written as DNA, the CDR3 is TGCAGTGCTAGAGGGTTCACAGGGGAGCTGTTTTTT. It is translated as CSARGFTGELFF.

Many counts were recorded for this clonotype. The CDR3 loop reads CASSFLAGVGDTQYF. In DNA form, the CDR3 reads TGTGCCAGCAGCTTCCTAGCGGGAGTCGGGGATACGCAGTATTTT. The V call is TRBV7-3, the J call TRBJ2-3; TRBD2 agrees at 10 bases. Germline assignment: CDR1 SGHTA and CDR2 FQGTGA. This CDR3 contains 15 residues. V gave up 3 bases and J gave up 6 bases; unmatched junction bases: 6.

This clonotype was seen at least ten times. The chain is built from TRBV7-6 and TRBJ2-3, with D tentatively TRBD1 (6 bases). This CDR3 region has 15 residues. Germline V lookup: CDR1 SGHVS, CDR2 FNYEAQ. Trimming stripped 1 base from V and 3 bases from J, with 11 bases between. The chain's CDR3 is CASSLDREWTDTQYF. In nucleotides, the CDR3 is TGTGCCAGCAGCTTAGACAGGGAGTGGACAGATACGCAGTATTTT.

This clonotype appeared a few times. The rearrangement joins TRBV20-1 to TRBJ2-7, with 7 nucleotides matching TRBD2. Germline V gene lookup returns CDR1 DFQATT and CDR2 SNEGSKA (reference sequence). The ends lost 3 bases at V and 4 bases at J; junction bases unmatched: 12. CDR3 length equals 15 residues. CDR3 sequence reads: CSARGGLRWQYEQYF. The CDR3 DNA sequence: TGCAGTGCTAGGGGAGGGCTGAGATGGCAGTACGAGCAGTACTTC.

This clonotype was observed a handful of times. V usage is TRBV28 and J usage is TRBJ2-7; 8 bases agree with TRBD1. From germline, CDR1 is MDHEN and CDR2 SYDVKM. The CDR3 has 18 amino acids. The junction had 15 bases not matched to a gene; V was cut back by 5 bases and J by 0 bases. The CDR3 sequence: CASSPTSLWGQVSYEQYF. Written as DNA, the CDR3 is TGTGCCAGCAGTCCTACCTCCCTTTGGGGACAGGTCTCCTACGAGCAGTACTTC. Drawing the rest from reference TRBV28 and TRBJ2-7, the complete variable domain is DVKVTQSSRYLVKRTGEKVFLECVQDMDHENMFWYRQDPGLGLRLIYFSYDVKMKEKGDIPEGYSVSREKKERFSLILESASTNQTSMYLCASSPTSLWGQVSYEQYFGPGTRLTVT.

The sample holds a few counts of this clonotype. The chain combines TRBV3-1 with TRBJ2-1, with 9 bases fitting TRBD2. V lost 2 bases and J lost 7; bases outside the gene matches: 9. Germline-derived CDR1 and CDR2 are LGHDT and YNNKEL (reference sequence). The CDR3 has 16 amino acids. In DNA, the CDR3 is TGTGCCAGCAGCCAAATAGCGGGAGTCCCCCCAAATGAGCAGTTCTTC. The encoded protein is CASSQIAGVPPNEQFF.